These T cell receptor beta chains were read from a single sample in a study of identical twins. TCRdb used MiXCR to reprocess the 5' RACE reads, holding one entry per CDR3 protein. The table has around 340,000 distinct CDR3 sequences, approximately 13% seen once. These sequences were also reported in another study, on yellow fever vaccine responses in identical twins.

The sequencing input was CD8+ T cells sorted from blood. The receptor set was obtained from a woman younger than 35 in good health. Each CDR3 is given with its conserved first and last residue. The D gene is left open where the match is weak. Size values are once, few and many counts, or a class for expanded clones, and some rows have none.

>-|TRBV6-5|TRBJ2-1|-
TGTGCCAGCAGTACTGCTGGGGCTTGGAATGAGCAGTTCTTC
CASSTAGAWNEQFF
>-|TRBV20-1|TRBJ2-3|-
TGCAGTGCTCCCAGGGGGGGCGGATACACAGATACGCAGTATTTT
CSAPRGGGYTDTQYF
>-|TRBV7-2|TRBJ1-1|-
TGTGCCAGCAGCTTAAATCGGGGGGCCTCGAACACTGAAGCTTTCTTT
CASSLNRGASNTEAFF
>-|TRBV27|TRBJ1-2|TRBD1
TGTGCCAGCAGTTGGGATGGACAGGGGGCCCACTATGGCTACACCTTC
CASSWDGQGAHYGYTF
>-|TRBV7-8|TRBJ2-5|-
TGTGCCAGCAGCTCCACGACCGGGGCGGAGGGGGAGACCCAGTACTTC
CASSSTTGAEGETQYF
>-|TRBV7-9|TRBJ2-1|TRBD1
TGTGCCAGCAGCTCAGGACAGGGGCTATCCTACAATGAGCAGTTCTTC
CASSSGQGLSYNEQFF
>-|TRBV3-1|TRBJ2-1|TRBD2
TGTGCCAGCAGCCAGCCGGGACTAGCGGGGATGGGTGAGCAGTTCTTC
CASSQPGLAGMGEQFF
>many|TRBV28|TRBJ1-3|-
TGTGCCAGCAGTTTAGGCGCAGGATTCTCTGGAAACACCATATATTTT
CASSLGAGFSGNTIYF
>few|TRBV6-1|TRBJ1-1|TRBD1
TGTGCCAGCAGTCCTTACCCCCGGCAGGGGGCGAGAACTGAAGCTTTCTTT
CASSPYPRQGARTEAFF
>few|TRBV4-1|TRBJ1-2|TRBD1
TGCGCCAGCAGCCAAGAGCCTTATCGGGACAGGAGATACTATGGCTACACCTTC
CASSQEPYRDRRYYGYTF
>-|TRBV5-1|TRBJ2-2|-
TGCGCCAGCGTGGGGAACACCGGGGAGCTGTTTTTT
CASVGNTGELFF
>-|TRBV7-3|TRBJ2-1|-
TGTGCCAGCAGCTTATTGGCGCATAGCTCCTACAATGAGCAGTTCTTC
CASSLLAHSSYNEQFF
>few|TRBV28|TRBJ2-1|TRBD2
TGTGCCAGCAGTCCCCGGACTAGCGGGATTTATAGTATTGAGCAGTTCTTC
CASSPRTSGIYSIEQFF
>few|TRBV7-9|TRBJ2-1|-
TGTGCCAGCAGCCCCGAGGAGGCCTACAATGAGCAGTTCTTC
CASSPEEAYNEQFF
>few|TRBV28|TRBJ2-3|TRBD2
TGTGCCAGCAGTTTCCCAGCGGGGGGAAACACAGATACGCAGTATTTT
CASSFPAGGNTDTQYF
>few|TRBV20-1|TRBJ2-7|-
TGCAGTGCTAGTATTGGGGTTACCTACGAGCAGTACTTC
CSASIGVTYEQYF
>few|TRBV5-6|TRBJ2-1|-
TGTGCCAGCGGGACCTTTGACTCCTACAATGAGCAGTTCTTC
CASGTFDSYNEQFF
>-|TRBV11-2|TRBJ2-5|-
TGTGCCAGCAGCCCTCGGCGGGCGGGGCAAGAGACCCAGTACTTC
CASSPRRAGQETQYF
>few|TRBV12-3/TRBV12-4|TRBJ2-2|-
TGTGCCAGCAGTTTATTTCACTACACGAACACCGGGGAGCTGTTTTTT
CASSLFHYTNTGELFF
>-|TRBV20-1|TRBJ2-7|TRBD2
TGCAGTGCCGAGGTAGCGGGAACGACCTACGAGCAGTACTTC
CSAEVAGTTYEQYF
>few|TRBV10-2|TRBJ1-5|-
TGCGCCAGCAGTGATGGTCCCCTTGGTTACAATCAGCCCCAGCATTTT
CASSDGPLGYNQPQHF
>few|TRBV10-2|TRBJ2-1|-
TGCGCCAGCAGTGAATCGGGGGTCAACAGGAATGAGCAGTTCTTC
CASSESGVNRNEQFF
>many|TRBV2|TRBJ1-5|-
TGTGCCAGCAGGCGGGGGGACAATCAGCCCCAGCATTTT
CASRRGDNQPQHF
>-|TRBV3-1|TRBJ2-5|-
TGTGCCAGCAGCCAAGACCCCGGACAGACTCAAGAGACCCAGTACTTC
CASSQDPGQTQETQYF
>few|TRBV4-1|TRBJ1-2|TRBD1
TGCGCCAGCACCCCGGAGGGGGCGGGGGGCTACACCTTC
CASTPEGAGGYTF
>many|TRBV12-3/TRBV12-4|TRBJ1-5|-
TGTGCCAGTAAGACAGACAATCAGCCCCAGCATTTT
CASKTDNQPQHF
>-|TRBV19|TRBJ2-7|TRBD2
TGTGCCAGTAGTATTACTAGCGGACTCTCCTACGAGCAGTACTTC
CASSITSGLSYEQYF